This T cell receptor (beta chain) stems from a study of Tregs in tolerant kidney transplant recipients. Unstimulated Tregs (CD4+CD25+CD127-) and CD4+CD25- non-Tregs were sorted from PBMCs. Measured with immunoSEQ multiplex PCR; TCRdb has only the in-frame clones, and not every one. The repertoire consists of under 100,000 clones, with more than 80% occurring once and the leading ten covering 4.7%. The CDR3 covers 13 residues. Trimming took off 2 bases at V and 7 bases at J, with 8 bases between the two ends. Germline V gene data show CDR1 as MNHEY and CDR2 as SVGAGI. The TCR originated in a human donor in good health. The specimen was CD8+ T cells from blood. The genes are TRBV6-5 and TRBJ2-2; no firm D call. The CDR3 loop reads CASSYRSDGELFF. The CDR3 bases are TGTGCCAGCAGTTACAGGTCGGACGGGGAGCTGTTTTTT.